A single sample gave rise to the 14 T cell receptor beta chains below, sequenced in a study of blood T cell repertoires in COVID-19. Repertoires were generated with immunoSEQ multiplex PCR, while TCRdb's copy carries only in-frame clones and drops some. This sample has 74,000 or so clones, with roughly 89% found just once. Specimen: peripheral blood. The receptors were sampled from a man over 45 with active COVID-19.

V is TRBV7-2 and J is TRBJ1-4; possible D gene TRBD1, 6 bases. CDR1 is SGHTA, CDR2 FQGNSA, per germline. The germline V and J ends were trimmed by 7 bases and 7 bases, with 19 bases remaining between them. The CDR3 is 15 residues long. CDR3: CASTLGGSRGEKLFF. The CDR3 bases are TGTGCCAGCACCCTTGGGGGCAGCAGGGGTGAAAAACTGTTTTTT.

This sequence joins TRBV6-9 and TRBJ1-3, with D maybe TRBD1 (5 bases). This CDR3 comprises 16 residues. Trimming pared 1 base from V and 0 bases from J, leaving 10 bases between. Germline CDR1 MNHGY, CDR2 SVAAGI. The CDR3 here is CASSYYRISSGNTIYF. CDR3 bases: TGTGCCAGCAGTTATTACAGGATTAGCTCTGGAAACACCATATATTTT.

The CDR3 nucleotides read TGTGCCAGCAGCGTAGGGGGACTCACCTCCTACGAGCAGTACTTC. This translates into CASSVGGLTSYEQYF. The chain employs TRBV9 and TRBJ2-7, with a weak D call TRBD2 (6 bases). V was clipped by 0 bases and J by 0 bases, with 10 bases between them. Germline values: CDR1 SGDLS, CDR2 YYNGEE. This CDR3 comprises 15 residues.

V gene TRBV12-5 combines with J gene TRBJ2-1; 7 bases map to TRBD1. The germline V gene has CDR1 LGHNT and CDR2 FRNRAP. The V gene end was trimmed by 0 bases and the J gene end by 6 bases; junction bases not matched to a gene: 5. CDR3 length: 15 residues. The CDR3 spells CASGLVPGQFNEQFF. In DNA form, the CDR3 reads TGTGCTAGTGGTTTGGTACCGGGACAGTTCAATGAGCAGTTCTTC. The full variable domain, its missing parts supplied by reference TRBV12-5 and TRBJ2-1, is DARVTQTPRHKVTEMGQEVTMRCQPILGHNTVFWYRQTMMQGLELLAYFRNRAPLDDSGMPKDRFSAEMPDATLATLKIQPSEPRDSAVYFCASGLVPGQFNEQFFGPGTRLTVL.

The rearrangement joins TRBV28 to TRBJ1-5, with 8 positions matching TRBD1. Germline loops: CDR1 MDHEN, CDR2 SYDVKM. Losses at the gene ends were 7 bases for V and 4 bases for J; bases not matched to a gene: 6. The CDR3 is 14 amino acids. The DNA of the CDR3 is TGTGCCAGCAAGACACAGGGGGAAAATCAGCCCCAGCATTTT. It translates to CASKTQGENQPQHF.

This clone was recorded only once. The chain is built from TRBV9 and TRBJ1-2; 9 bases are shared with TRBD1. Germline trimming cut 8 bases from V and 2 bases from J; bases unmatched to any gene: 7. This CDR3 region has 14 residues. Germline CDR1 is SGDLS and CDR2 is YYNGEE. In DNA form, the CDR3 reads TGTGCCAGTAACAGGGGACAGGGCAACTATGGCTACACCTTC. It translates to CASNRGQGNYGYTF.

This CDR3 reads CASSLGAGGTTDTQYF. Here the CDR3 DNA reads TGTGCCAGCAGCCTGGGGGCGGGGGGAACCACAGATACGCAGTATTTT. The chain recombines TRBV5-8 with TRBJ2-3; 8 nucleotides align to TRBD2. The V and J ends lost 4 bases and 2 bases, in that order; junction bases with no gene match: 9. The germline V gene has CDR1 SGHTS and CDR2 YDEGEE. The CDR3 covers 16 residues.

The chain joins TRBV11-2 to TRBJ2-3, with unresolved D. Germline V lookup: CDR1 SGHAT, CDR2 FQNNGV. Trimming removed 6 bases at V and 3 bases at J, with 7 bases between. The CDR3 is 12 amino acids. The CDR3 DNA follows: TGTGCCAGCAGTCCGACAACAGATACGCAGTATTTT. This codes for CASSPTTDTQYF.

The rearrangement joins TRBV4-2 to TRBJ2-1, with 16 positions matching TRBD2. The CDR3 consists of 18 residues. The V segment lost 3 bases and the J segment 7 bases; nucleotides outside the gene matches: 9. The germline V gene has CDR1 LGHNA and CDR2 YNFKEQ. CDR3 DNA sequence: TGTGCCAGCAGCCAGCCCGGGACTAGCGGGGGGGCGCGGAATGAGCAGTTCTTC. It is translated as CASSQPGTSGGARNEQFF.

The chain recombines TRBV5-1 with TRBJ2-7; maybe TRBD1 (6 bases). Germline V gene sequence: CDR1 SGHRS, CDR2 YFSETQ. The CDR3 is 14 residues long. Trimming took 5 bases from V and 6 from J, leaving 18 bases between them. CDR3 region: CASSEGQPTSEQYF. The CDR3, as DNA: TGCGCCAGCAGTGAGGGACAACCTACTTCCGAGCAGTACTTC.

This chain connects TRBV10-1 to TRBJ2-2; D perhaps matches TRBD1 (5 bases). V shed 0 bases and J shed 5 bases, with 7 bases lying between them. The CDR3 spans 14 residues. The V gene's germline CDR1 is WNHNN and CDR2 SYGVQD (reference sequence). CDR3 amino acids: CASSESQGTGELFF. CDR3 in DNA: TGCGCCAGCAGTGAGTCCCAGGGTACCGGGGAGCTGTTTTTT.

V gene TRBV14 combines with J gene TRBJ1-2; the D is unclear. Germline V lookup: CDR1 SGHDN, CDR2 FVKESK. There are 16 residues in the CDR3. The ends were cut back, 3 bases at V and 2 bases at J, with 16 bases in the middle. CDR3 sequence reads: CASSHTTLRVNYGYTF. CDR3 bases: TGTGCCAGCAGCCACACTACCCTTCGGGTCAACTATGGCTACACCTTC.

This sequence joins TRBV4-1 and TRBJ1-1; the D gene is possibly TRBD1 (5 bases). From germline, CDR1 is MGHRA and CDR2 YSYEKL. This CDR3 region has 14 residues. V lost 3 bases, J lost 1 base, and 9 bases lay in between. CDR3 DNA: TGCGCCAGCAGCCACCTAAGGGGGAACACTGAAGCTTTCTTT. Amino acid sequence: CASSHLRGNTEAFF.

This rearrangement joins TRBV7-8 to TRBJ2-2; 9 nucleotides line up with TRBD1. CDR1 and CDR2 (germline): SGHVS, FQNEAQ. This CDR3 has 16 residues. Germline trimming cut 0 bases from V and 4 bases from J; bases unmatched to any gene: 3. The CDR3 DNA is TGTGCCAGCAGCTTAGCGGCGACAGGGGGCACCGGGGAGCTGTTTTTT. It codes for CASSLAATGGTGELFF.